Presented here are 24 T cell receptor beta chains from one specimen sequenced in a study of blood T cell repertoires in COVID-19. Using immunoSEQ multiplex PCR, the repertoire was profiled, and TCRdb retains in-frame clones only, with some absent. The repertoire holds around 300,000 clones, about nine tenths seen once, with under 2.5% in the top ten. The source material was PBMCs or T cells enriched from blood (not recorded which). The receptors were sampled from a woman aged 55-69 years who had recovered from COVID-19.

This chain links TRBV3-1 (or the pseudogene TRBV3-2) with TRBJ2-3; 8 nucleotides align to TRBD2. Germline V CDR1 and CDR2: LGHDT, YNNKEL (reference sequence). Germline trimming cut 1 base from V and 6 bases from J; bases unmatched to any gene: 9. The CDR3 extends over 16 amino acids. The CDR3 spells CASSQGVAGPADTQYF. The CDR3 DNA reads TGTGCCAGCAGCCAAGGGGTAGCGGGACCTGCCGATACGCAGTATTTT.

The chain joins TRBV6-5 to TRBJ1-1; D may be TRBD1 (6 bases). The CDR3 has 13 amino acids. The V gene lost 8 bases and the J gene lost 1 base, with 11 bases spanning the gap. The V gene's germline CDR1 is MNHEY and CDR2 SVGAGI. The CDR3 bases are TGTGCCAGCCGCACAGGGACGAACACTGAAGCTTTCTTT. Encoded protein: CASRTGTNTEAFF.

This clone turned up a few times. The chain recombines TRBV27 with TRBJ1-2, with 7 positions matching TRBD1. Unmatched junction bases numbered 6, after V lost 5 bases and J lost 3 bases. Germline CDR1 is MNHEY and CDR2 is SMNVEV (reference sequence). This CDR3 region has 14 residues. DNA of the CDR3: TGTGCCAGCAGTCCGGGACAGAGAGACTATGGCTACACCTTC. This sequence encodes CASSPGQRDYGYTF.

The chain couples TRBV7-3 to TRBJ2-3; no clear D gene. This CDR3 region has 13 residues. V was cut by 2 bases and J by 3 bases, with 6 bases left in between. Germline-derived CDR1 and CDR2 are SGHTA and FQGTGA. CDR3 bases: TGTGCCAGCAGCTTATTTACAACAGATACGCAGTATTTT. Translated: CASSLFTTDTQYF.

This clone was seen just once. V and J are TRBV19 and TRBJ2-7; weak D call: TRBD1 (6 bases). The V gene's germline CDR1 is LNHDA and CDR2 SQIVND (reference sequence). V gave up 3 bases and J gave up 3 bases, with 15 bases separating them. This CDR3 has 15 residues. CDR3 coding DNA: TGTGCCAGTAGTATCGCGACAGGCGCTAGCTACGAGCAGTACTTC. It yields the protein CASSIATGASYEQYF.

The chain employs TRBV11-2 and TRBJ2-5; D is possibly TRBD1 (5 bases). V was trimmed by 7 bases and J by 5 bases, leaving 17 bases between them. The CDR3 totals 14 residues. In germline, CDR1 is SGHAT, CDR2 FQNNGV. The CDR3, as DNA: TGTGCCAGCATCCCCACTGGGGCATGGGAGACCCAGTACTTC. Its protein is CASIPTGAWETQYF.

The J gene is TRBJ2-7, the V gene TRBV27; the match to TRBD2 covers 11 bases. In germline, CDR1 is MNHEY, CDR2 SMNVEV (reference sequence). The ends lost 6 bases at V and 2 bases at J; junction bases unmatched: 3. The CDR3 consists of 14 residues. The CDR3 nucleotides are TGTGCCAGCAGATTAGCGGGAGGGGCCTACGAGCAGTACTTC. Its protein product is CASRLAGGAYEQYF.

The gene calls are TRBV9 and TRBJ2-1; D is uncertain. Between the trimmed V and J ends, which lost 1 base and 4 bases, there was a span of 12 bases. The germline CDR1 and CDR2 sequences are SGDLS and YYNGEE. The CDR3 is 15 amino acids. CDR3 nucleotides: TGTGCCAGCAGCGTAAACCCGAGCAAATACAATGAGCAGTTCTTC. Translation: CASSVNPSKYNEQFF.

The chain carries TRBV3-1 (or the pseudogene TRBV3-2) and TRBJ1-2; D unresolved. V dropped 0 bases and J dropped 3 bases, with 14 bases sitting between them. Germline assignment: CDR1 LGHDT and CDR2 YNNKEL (reference sequence). The CDR3 sequence is 16 residues long. As DNA, the CDR3 is TGTGCCAGCAGCCAAGAGTTAGGAGGGAGGGACTATGGCTACACCTTC. It is translated as CASSQELGGRDYGYTF.

This clone occurred many times. This sequence joins TRBV11-3 and TRBJ2-3; 8 bases map to TRBD2. After removal of 3 bases from V and 5 bases from J, the junction contained 7 bases not matched to a gene. Per the germline V gene, CDR1 is SGHNT and CDR2 is YENEEA. This CDR3 region has 15 residues. CDR3 residues: CASSFYGGAGDTQYF. The CDR3 region has the DNA TGTGCCAGCAGCTTTTACGGGGGGGCCGGAGATACGCAGTATTTT.

This chain links TRBV28 with TRBJ1-1, with TRBD1 identical over 7 bases. CDR1 is MDHEN and CDR2 is SYDVKM in the germline V gene. J lost 6 bases, V lost 6 bases, and 16 bases had no gene match. This CDR3 comprises 16 residues. In DNA, the CDR3 is TGTGCCAGCAGGTCCGCAAGGGGGCTGATGGTAGCTGAAGCTTTCTTT. Its translation is CASRSARGLMVAEAFF.

This chain links TRBV7-8 with TRBJ2-3; 9 nucleotides align to TRBD1. The germline V gene has CDR1 SGHVS and CDR2 FQNEAQ. This CDR3 region has 15 residues. With V trimmed by 3 bases and J by 4 bases, 5 bases remained unmatched. The CDR3: CASSLYRGQADTQYF. As DNA, the CDR3 is TGTGCCAGCAGCTTGTACAGGGGGCAGGCAGATACGCAGTATTTT.

CDR3 residues: CASSLLGQGYTEAFF. Written as DNA, the CDR3 is TGTGCCAGCAGTTTATTGGGACAGGGTTACACTGAAGCTTTCTTT. The J gene is TRBJ1-1, the V gene TRBV28; 9 positions match TRBD1. Germline CDR1 reads MDHEN; CDR2 reads SYDVKM. Trimming took 1 base from V and 3 from J; bases not matched to a gene: 3. This CDR3 has 15 residues.

CDR3 nucleotides: TGTGCCAGCAGCCGACAGGGGAATCGGTACGAGCAGTACTTC. It translates to CASSRQGNRYEQYF. V gene TRBV2 combines with J gene TRBJ2-7, with 8 bases lining up with TRBD1. The CDR3 spans 14 residues. The V segment lost 6 bases and the J segment 4 bases; nucleotides outside the gene matches: 8. The germline V gene has CDR1 SNHLY and CDR2 FYNNEI.

The chain links TRBV6-5 to TRBJ1-2; TRBD1 is a possible D gene (5 bases). This CDR3 is built from 15 residues. Germline V gene sequence: CDR1 MNHEY, CDR2 SVGAGI. Deletions cut 5 bases from V and 4 bases from J, with 17 bases between. The CDR3 region is CASSPRVQGRYGYTF. The DNA for the CDR3 is TGTGCCAGCAGTCCAAGGGTGCAGGGTCGCTATGGCTACACCTTC.

This rearrangement joins TRBV5-1 to TRBJ2-1; 7 positions agree with TRBD1. Unmatched junction bases numbered 7, after V lost 3 bases and J lost 4 bases. The CDR3 consists of 15 residues. Germline assignment: CDR1 SGHRS and CDR2 YFSETQ. CDR3 nucleotide sequence: TGCGCCAGCAGCTCCTGGACAGGACGTTACAATGAGCAGTTCTTC. Translation gives CASSSWTGRYNEQFF. The full variable domain, with the rest looked up from reference TRBV5-1 and TRBJ2-1, is KAGVTQTPRYLIKTRGQQVTLSCSPISGHRSVSWYQQTPGQGLQFLFEYFSETQRNKGNFPGRFSGRQFSNSRSEMNVSTLELGDSALYLCASSSWTGRYNEQFFGPGTRLTVL.

The V call is TRBV19, the J call TRBJ1-4; 7 nucleotides align to TRBD1. Unmatched junction bases numbered 5, after V lost 3 bases and J lost 7 bases. This CDR3 spans 14 amino acids. Looked up from germline, CDR1 is LNHDA and CDR2 is SQIVND (reference sequence). CDR3 region: CASSMGQGGEKLFF. The DNA of the CDR3 is TGTGCCAGTAGTATGGGGCAGGGGGGTGAAAAACTGTTTTTT.

There are a few counts of this clone. The chain recombines TRBV28 with TRBJ1-5, with 9 bases lining up with TRBD1. The CDR3 runs 14 residues. The J segment lost 7 bases and the V segment lost 11 bases, leaving 12 bases of the junction unmatched. In germline, CDR1 is MDHEN, CDR2 SYDVKM. This CDR3 reads CAGRSGQGTQPQHF. The CDR3 DNA reads as TGTGCCGGACGAAGTGGACAGGGGACCCAGCCCCAGCATTTT.

The CDR3 loop reads CSVVSSGEETQYF. CDR3 nucleotides: TGCAGCGTTGTTTCTAGCGGGGAGGAGACCCAGTACTTC. The chain carries TRBV29-1 and TRBJ2-5, with TRBD2 matching over 9 bases. The CDR3 has 13 amino acids. CDR1 and CDR2 (germline): SQVTM, ANQGSEA. V gave up 4 bases and J gave up 5 bases; unmatched junction bases: 5.

V and J are TRBV27 and TRBJ2-1; maybe TRBD1 (6 bases). Trimming cost V 5 bases and J 5 bases, with 16 bases left between them. The CDR3 extends over 15 amino acids. The V gene's germline CDR1 is MNHEY and CDR2 SMNVEV (reference sequence). The chain's CDR3 is CASSIKGGMHNEQFF. DNA for the CDR3: TGTGCCAGCAGTATCAAAGGGGGAATGCACAATGAGCAGTTCTTC.

The table lists this clone with a few counts. The chain couples TRBV2 to TRBJ2-5; TRBD1 aligns across 7 bases. V was clipped by 4 bases and J by 2 bases; unmatched bases: 4. Per germline, CDR1 SNHLY and CDR2 FYNNEI. CDR3 length: 14 residues. Written as DNA, the CDR3 is TGTGCCAGCAGTGCAGGGACAGCTCAAGAGACCCAGTACTTC. This encodes CASSAGTAQETQYF.

The chain uses TRBV3-1 (or the pseudogene TRBV3-2) and TRBJ1-3; 8 bases map to TRBD1. J was trimmed by 0 bases and V by 5 bases; bases with no gene match: 6. CDR1 and CDR2 from the germline V gene are LGHDT and YNNKEL (reference sequence). CDR3 length: 16 amino acids. CDR3: CASSLGQAFSGNTIYF. The CDR3 region has the DNA TGTGCCAGCAGCTTGGGACAGGCCTTCTCTGGAAACACCATATATTTT.

The chain joins TRBV29-1 to TRBJ2-7; 8 nucleotides match TRBD1. CDR1 and CDR2 (germline): SQVTM, ANQGSEA. Trimming removed 3 bases from V and 6 bases from J; junction bases left unmatched: 4. CDR3 length equals 12 residues. CDR3 nucleotides: TGCAGCGTTGATGGGCAGGGGGCCGAGCAGTACTTC. Encoded protein: CSVDGQGAEQYF.

This clone was observed a few times. The CDR3: CSVPLAPFYNEQFF. In DNA form, the CDR3 reads TGCAGCGTCCCCCTAGCCCCCTTTTACAATGAGCAGTTCTTC. This rearrangement joins TRBV29-1 to TRBJ2-1, with D tentatively TRBD2 (5 bases). This CDR3 region has 14 residues. Germline CDR1 and CDR2: SQVTM and ANQGSEA. V lost 6 bases to trimming and J lost 4 bases, with 16 bases between them.